Detailed here is one T cell receptor (beta chain). Researchers prepared the TRB cDNA libraries using 5' RACE with UMI labels. TCRdb reanalyzed the 5' RACE reads and collapses them to one entry per CDR3 protein, without DNA. The sample yields about 45,000 distinct CDR3 sequences, of which the top ten take up about 10%. The CDR3 runs 13 residues. Germline assignment: CDR1 LNHNV and CDR2 YYDKDF (reference sequence). These data belong to a study of CXCR3-negative and CXCR3-positive naive CD8 T cells. This TCR was sampled from a human donor in good health. Some clones in this sample may be carry-over from other donors' samples. Sequenced sample: memory CD8+ T cells from blood. The chain employs TRBV15 and TRBJ2-7. Here the CDR3 reads CATSRDFGYEQYF.